These 32 T cell receptor beta chains share one sample of origin, sequenced in a study of T cell repertoires in cytomegalovirus infection. TCRdb fed the reads into MiXCR, producing one record per CDR3 protein. This table holds about half a million distinct CDR3 sequences, more than 30% found once. These receptors' targets are unknown. The sequenced sample was cultured PBMCs, obtained from culture after CMV antigen stimulation. These receptors were obtained from a human donor in good health (CMV status not recorded). Some clones in this sample may be carry-over from other donors' samples.

J is TRBJ1-1 and V is TRBV27; tentative D call: TRBD1 (5 bases). The germline CDR1 and CDR2 sequences are MNHEY and SMNVEV (reference sequence). Between the trimmed V and J ends, which lost 5 bases and 4 bases, there was a span of 17 bases. The CDR3 length is 15 residues. CDR3 sequence: CASSPTGRAATEAFF. CDR3 in DNA: TGTGCCAGCAGTCCCACGGGCAGGGCCGCCACTGAAGCTTTCTTT.

The gene calls are TRBV7-2 and TRBJ2-3, with D possibly being TRBD2 (5 bases). The germline gives CDR1 SGHTA, CDR2 FQGNSA. The V gene lost 5 bases and the J gene lost 8 bases, with 14 bases spanning the gap. The CDR3 has 13 amino acids. The CDR3 sequence is CASSGNGVGTQYF. In DNA, the CDR3 is TGTGCCAGCAGCGGCAACGGGGTAGGTACGCAGTATTTT.

The genes are TRBV29-1 and TRBJ2-5; the match to TRBD2 covers 10 bases. This CDR3 has 13 amino acids. V dropped 6 bases and J dropped 5; count of bases not matched to a gene: 6. CDR1 is SQVTM and CDR2 is ANQGSEA in the germline V gene. This CDR3 reads CSVLAGVGETQYF. The CDR3 DNA reads TGCAGCGTGCTAGCGGGAGTCGGGGAGACCCAGTACTTC.

This sequence joins TRBV7-2 and TRBJ1-1; D uncertain. This CDR3 region has 13 residues. V lost 4 bases to trimming and J lost 6 bases, with 12 bases between them. The germline CDR1 and CDR2 sequences are SGHTA and FQGNSA. The CDR3 DNA reads as TGTGCCAGCAGCTCCCGCGTTTCCGCTGAAGCTTTCTTT. Translating it yields CASSSRVSAEAFF.

The chain is built from TRBV4-1 and TRBJ1-4; a weak D match, TRBD1 (5 bases). Trimming took off 0 bases at V and 2 bases at J, with 13 bases between the two ends. Germline V CDR1 and CDR2: MGHRA, YSYEKL. The CDR3 extends over 17 amino acids. CDR3 sequence (DNA): TGCGCCAGCAGCCAAGATTTGATGGGGGTGACTAATGAAAAACTGTTTTTT. The encoded protein is CASSQDLMGVTNEKLFF.

The CDR3 nucleotides read TGCGCCAGCAGCCGGTCTCGGGACTACGAGCAGTACGTC. It codes for CASSRSRDYEQYV. The chain combines TRBV4-1 with TRBJ2-7, with D possibly being TRBD2 (5 bases). Trimming took 4 bases from V and 3 from J, leaving 10 bases between them. Germline values: CDR1 MGHRA, CDR2 YSYEKL. CDR3 length: 13 residues.

Worth noting for this clonotype: A much larger clone sits a single nucleotide away, making a read error possible. The chain carries TRBV7-4 and TRBJ2-3; D gene uncertain. Trimming pared 1 base from V and 5 bases from J, leaving 7 bases between. The CDR3 covers 13 residues. Germline assignment: CDR1 SGHVT and CDR2 SQSDAQ. Here the CDR3 DNA reads TGTGCCAGCAGCTTAGGTGGGCTAGATACGCAGTATTTT. Its translation is CASSLGGLDTQYF.

This clonotype was seen a few times. This chain joins TRBV9 and TRBJ2-7; D gene uncertain. Germline lookup yields CDR1 SGDLS and CDR2 YYNGEE. The CDR3 is 14 amino acids. V was shortened by 0 bases and J by 2 bases, with 9 bases between the two germline ends. CDR3 sequence: CASSVDLGTYEQYF. CDR3 in DNA: TGTGCCAGCAGCGTAGATCTTGGTACCTACGAGCAGTACTTC. The full variable domain, rest sourced from reference TRBV9 and TRBJ2-7, is DSGVTQTPKHLITATGQRVTLRCSPRSGDLSVYWYQQSLDQGLQFLIQYYNGEERAKGNILERFSAQQFPDLHSELNLSSLELGDSALYFCASSVDLGTYEQYFGPGTRLTVT.

This clonotype came up a few times. The CDR3 spells CASSPGTSGRSYEQFF. CDR3 DNA: TGTGCCAGCAGTCCAGGGACTAGCGGGAGGAGCTATGAGCAGTTCTTC. The J gene is TRBJ2-1, the V gene TRBV12-3 or TRBV12-4, with 15 bases identical to TRBD2. This CDR3 spans 16 amino acids. The V segment lost 5 bases and the J segment 8 bases; nucleotides outside the gene matches: 7.

In DNA, the CDR3 is TGCAGTGCTAGTACCACTAGCGGGAGGGAGCACGAGCAGTACTTC. Encoded protein: CSASTTSGREHEQYF. V is TRBV20-1 and J is TRBJ2-7, with 13 nucleotides matching TRBD2. Looked up from germline, CDR1 is DFQATT and CDR2 is SNEGSKA (reference sequence). This CDR3 region has 15 residues. V lost 3 bases, J lost 5 bases, and 7 bases stayed unmatched.

The V call is TRBV6-5, the J call TRBJ1-5; D perhaps matches TRBD1 (5 bases). V dropped 0 bases and J dropped 6 bases, with 9 bases sitting between them. The CDR3 is 14 amino acids. Germline V lookup: CDR1 MNHEY, CDR2 SVGAGI. CDR3 amino acids: CASSYSAGRQPQHF. The CDR3 bases are TGTGCCAGCAGTTACTCCGCAGGGCGTCAGCCCCAGCATTTT.

The J gene is TRBJ2-3, the V gene TRBV24-1; the match to TRBD1 covers 7 bases. J lost 2 bases, V lost 9 bases, and 4 bases had no gene match. The CDR3 runs 13 residues. CDR1 is KGHDR and CDR2 is SFDVKD in the germline V gene. The CDR3 is CATEGASTDTQYF. CDR3 nucleotide sequence: TGTGCCACCGAGGGGGCCTCCACAGATACGCAGTATTTT.

The chain's CDR3 is CASSPGQGVPSGANVLTF. The CDR3, as DNA: TGTGCCAGCAGTCCTGGACAGGGGGTGCCCTCTGGGGCCAACGTCCTGACTTTC. This chain links TRBV27 with TRBJ2-6; TRBD1 matches at 10 bases. V lost 5 bases and J lost 0; bases outside the gene matches: 7. The CDR3 is 18 residues long. Germline CDR1 is MNHEY and CDR2 is SMNVEV (reference sequence).

This clonotype has more than one count but fewer than ten. V usage is TRBV12-3 or TRBV12-4 and J usage is TRBJ2-3; 13 positions agree with TRBD2. V was pared by 5 bases and J by 4 bases, with 6 bases of the junction left unmatched. There are 16 residues in the CDR3. CDR3 coding DNA: TGTGCCAGCAGTCGGACTAGCGGGAGTATTTCAGATACGCAGTATTTT. This translates into CASSRTSGSISDTQYF.

This clonotype was counted at least ten times. V usage is TRBV7-2 and J usage is TRBJ2-3; 8 bases are shared with TRBD2. The CDR3 is 16 amino acids. The V gene end was trimmed by 2 bases and the J gene end by 6 bases; junction bases not matched to a gene: 10. Germline-derived CDR1 and CDR2 are SGHTA and FQGNSA. The chain's CDR3 is CASSLIGRAGVDTQYF. In nucleotides, the CDR3 is TGTGCCAGCAGCTTAATCGGGAGGGCGGGAGTGGATACGCAGTATTTT.

This clonotype was seen a few times. The V call is TRBV6-1, the J call TRBJ2-7, with 9 bases that match TRBD2. Per the germline V gene, CDR1 is MNHNS and CDR2 is SASEGT. Germline trimming cut 6 bases from V and 6 bases from J; bases unmatched to any gene: 9. This CDR3 has 14 residues. The CDR3 region is CASSTLAGVSEQYF. The CDR3 nucleotides are TGTGCCAGCAGCACCTTAGCGGGAGTGAGCGAGCAGTACTTC.

The V call is TRBV6-5, the J call TRBJ2-1; either TRBD1 or TRBD2 may supply D (5 bases each). Germline V gene data show CDR1 as MNHEY and CDR2 as SVGAGI. The CDR3 totals 17 residues. V lost 4 bases and J lost 5, with 21 bases in between. The CDR3 sequence is CASSLTLFGTPNNEQFF. As DNA, the CDR3 is TGTGCCAGCAGTTTGACTCTTTTTGGGACGCCAAACAATGAGCAGTTCTTC.

In its sample, this clonotype was seen a few times. J is TRBJ2-2 and V is TRBV6-6; D ambiguous. The CDR3 has 14 residues. CDR1 MNHNY and CDR2 SVGAGI come from the germline V gene (reference sequence). V was pared by 7 bases and J by 0 bases, with 9 bases between. CDR3 protein: CASTPLANTGELFF. In nucleotides, the CDR3 is TGTGCCAGCACCCCGCTAGCGAACACCGGGGAGCTGTTTTTT.

V gene TRBV19 combines with J gene TRBJ1-2; D not certain. CDR1 is LNHDA, CDR2 SQIVND, per germline (reference sequence). The V end was cut by 7 bases, the J end by 3 bases, with 9 bases between. The CDR3 runs to 12 residues. The CDR3 DNA reads as TGTGCCAGTACACAGACCCACTATGGCTACACCTTC. Translation: CASTQTHYGYTF. Full variable domain (missing parts from reference TRBV19 and TRBJ1-2): DGGITQSPKYLFRKEGQNVTLSCEQNLNHDAMYWYRQDPGQGLRLIYYSQIVNDFQKGDIAEGYSVSREKKESFPLTVTSAQKNPTAFYLCASTQTHYGYTFGSGTRLTVV.

The chain recombines TRBV20-1 with TRBJ2-7; D is perhaps TRBD2 (6 bases). Germline-derived CDR1 and CDR2 are DFQATT and SNEGSKA (reference sequence). Trimming pared 5 bases from V and 4 bases from J, leaving 24 bases between. The CDR3 covers 16 residues. The CDR3 loop reads CSAASGEDLFRYEQYF. CDR3 DNA sequence: TGCAGTGCTGCGTCGGGAGAGGACCTATTCCGTTACGAGCAGTACTTC.

The V and J genes are TRBV7-8 and TRBJ2-1; 7 nucleotides line up with TRBD2. Germline V gene sequence: CDR1 SGHVS, CDR2 FQNEAQ. The CDR3 covers 17 residues. Trimming cost V 2 bases and J 0 bases; bases outside gene matches: 7. The CDR3 protein is CASSLRPGLSSYNEQFF. Written as DNA, the CDR3 is TGTGCCAGCAGCTTAAGGCCGGGACTAAGCTCCTACAATGAGCAGTTCTTC.

The table lists this clonotype with a count of one. V is TRBV24-1 and J is TRBJ2-1; TRBD2 might be the D (6 bases). The CDR3 is made up of 16 amino acids. Per germline, CDR1 KGHDR and CDR2 SFDVKD. V was trimmed by 0 bases and J by 5 bases, leaving 13 bases between them. The CDR3 nucleotides are TGTGCCACCAGTGATTTGTCGGGACTCCGACACAATGAGCAGTTCTTC. Amino acids: CATSDLSGLRHNEQFF.

This clonotype came up a few times. The J gene is TRBJ2-3, the V gene TRBV27; TRBD2 matches at 16 bases. The CDR3 sequence is 17 residues long. Germline V gene sequence: CDR1 MNHEY, CDR2 SMNVEV (reference sequence). After removal of 4 bases from V and 5 bases from J, the junction contained 6 bases not matched to a gene. CDR3 loop: CASSSPGLAGGRDTQYF. The CDR3 coding sequence is TGTGCCAGCAGTTCGCCGGGACTAGCGGGAGGGCGAGATACGCAGTATTTT.

J is TRBJ2-7 and V is TRBV6-6, with D possibly being TRBD1 (6 bases). V gave up 8 bases and J gave up 0 bases, with 11 bases separating them. Germline V CDR1 and CDR2: MNHNY, SVGAGI (reference sequence). The CDR3 runs to 13 residues. CDR3 in amino acids: CASRTESSYEQYF. The CDR3 nucleotides are TGTGCCAGCCGGACAGAAAGCTCCTACGAGCAGTACTTC.

The rearrangement links TRBV4-1 to TRBJ2-2; TRBD2 matches 8 bases. V lost 1 base and J lost 9; bases outside the gene matches: 10. Germline-derived CDR1 and CDR2 are MGHRA and YSYEKL. The CDR3 is 16 amino acids. The CDR3 here is CASSQAGTRGGRELFF. The CDR3 bases are TGCGCCAGCAGCCAAGCCGGGACTAGGGGCGGCCGGGAGCTGTTTTTT.

The rearrangement links TRBV6-5 to TRBJ1-1; D is perhaps TRBD1 (5 bases). Trimming removed 2 bases from V and 2 bases from J, with 9 bases in between. This CDR3 is built from 14 residues. Germline V CDR1 and CDR2: MNHEY, SVGAGI. The CDR3 DNA sequence: TGTGCCAGCAGTTACGGTGGGGCCAACACTGAAGCTTTCTTT. Its translation: CASSYGGANTEAFF.

This chain connects TRBV7-9 to TRBJ1-4; tentatively, D is TRBD1 (6 bases). CDR3 length equals 15 residues. V was clipped by 2 bases and J by 2 bases, with 9 bases between them. Germline V gene lookup returns CDR1 SEHNR and CDR2 FQNEAQ (reference sequence). CDR3 coding DNA: TGTGCCAGCAGCTTAACGCAGGGGACTAATGAAAAACTGTTTTTT. It yields the protein CASSLTQGTNEKLFF.

The chain couples TRBV28 to TRBJ2-2, with D possibly matching TRBD1 (6 bases). The CDR3 has 15 residues. The V end lost 3 bases, the J end lost 6 bases, and 14 bases lay between the germline ends. CDR1 and CDR2 (germline): MDHEN, SYDVKM. The CDR3 here is CASSLDPQGSGELFF. Written as DNA, the CDR3 is TGTGCCAGCAGTTTGGACCCACAGGGATCCGGGGAGCTGTTTTTT.

J is TRBJ2-3 and V is TRBV7-4, with a weak D call TRBD2 (5 bases). The CDR3 totals 14 residues. Germline-derived CDR1 and CDR2 are SGHVT and SQSDAQ. Trimming cost V 1 base and J 6 bases, with 11 bases left between them. The CDR3 region is CASSLGTLGDTQYF. CDR3 sequence (DNA): TGTGCCAGCAGCTTAGGGACTCTAGGGGATACGCAGTATTTT. Combining the CDR3 with reference TRBV7-4 and TRBJ2-3 gives the whole variable domain GAGVSQSPRYKVAKRGRDVALRCDSISGHVTLYWYRQTLGQGSEVLTYSQSDAQRDKSGRPSGRFSAERPERSVSTLKIQRTEQGDSAVYLCASSLGTLGDTQYFGPGTRLTVL.

The chain uses TRBV19 and TRBJ2-5; no firm D call. This CDR3 has 13 amino acids. Trimming pared 6 bases from V and 5 bases from J, leaving 13 bases between. CDR1 is LNHDA, CDR2 SQIVND, per germline (reference sequence). The CDR3 nucleotides are TGTGCCAGTAGAGTACGGGCTGAGGAGACCCAGTACTTC. It is translated as CASRVRAEETQYF.

This clonotype appeared a few times. This chain joins TRBV7-2 and TRBJ1-3, with a weak D call TRBD1 (6 bases). Trimming left V 5 bases short and J 2 bases short, with 13 bases between. The CDR3 totals 15 residues. The germline CDR1 and CDR2 sequences are SGHTA and FQGNSA. The CDR3 spells CASSPKDSTGNTIYF. The CDR3 DNA sequence: TGTGCCAGCAGCCCAAAGGACAGTACTGGAAACACCATATATTTT.

This clonotype was recorded at least ten times. DNA for the CDR3: TGTGCCAGCAGCCAGGGACTAGCGGGAGGGCCGGAAGGTACGCAGTATTTT. Amino acid sequence: CASSQGLAGGPEGTQYF. The gene calls are TRBV7-2 and TRBJ2-3; 16 bases fit TRBD2. Germline loops: CDR1 SGHTA, CDR2 FQGNSA. After removal of 5 bases from V and 8 bases from J, the junction contained 10 bases not matched to a gene. This CDR3 spans 17 amino acids.